The next 13 T cell receptor beta chains were all read from a single sample in a study of beta chain features in type 1 diabetes. The entirety of the isolated RNA underwent reverse transcription, so expressed TCRB transcripts were sequenced. The data were produced by immunoSEQ multiplex PCR, yet TCRdb's version contains in-frame clones alone and is incomplete. Of under 400,000 clones detected, approximately 14% appear once; the ten largest clones hold roughly 7%. Sample: central memory CD4+ T cells from blood. Receptor source: a young man in good health.

The CDR3 sequence: CASSQRQGGSTDTQYF. The CDR3 bases are TGTGCCAGCAGCCAACGACAGGGTGGGAGCACAGATACGCAGTATTTT. The rearrangement links TRBV4-2 to TRBJ2-3, with TRBD1 matching 7 bases. V lost 2 bases to trimming and J lost 0 bases; unmatched junction nucleotides: 5. Germline lookup yields CDR1 LGHNA and CDR2 YNFKEQ. The CDR3 length is 16 residues.

This clone was counted many times. This chain links TRBV6-4 with TRBJ2-1; maybe TRBD2 (5 bases). The CDR3 runs 14 residues. Germline CDR1 reads MRHNA; CDR2 reads SNTAGT. The V end lost 4 bases, the J end lost 0 bases, and 7 bases lay between the germline ends. The CDR3 sequence: CASSAGSSYNEQFF. The DNA for the CDR3 is TGTGCCAGCAGTGCGGGGAGCTCCTACAATGAGCAGTTCTTC.

This clone has a handful of counts. Other DNA sequences in this sample translate to the same CDR3. The V gene is TRBV14, the J gene TRBJ1-3; D gene ambiguous. V was trimmed by 0 bases and J by 0 bases, leaving 12 bases between them. Germline CDR1 SGHDN, CDR2 FVKESK. The CDR3 is 17 amino acids. In DNA form, the CDR3 reads TGTGCCAGCAGCCAAGAAGGCGGATTGAGCTCTGGAAACACCATATATTTT. Protein sequence: CASSQEGGLSSGNTIYF.

The chain employs TRBV12-5 and TRBJ2-1, with 9 bases aligning to TRBD2. J was trimmed by 4 bases and V by 2 bases; bases with no gene match: 6. This CDR3 comprises 16 residues. Germline V gene lookup returns CDR1 LGHNT and CDR2 FRNRAP. CDR3: CASGLLGGRAYNEQFF. The CDR3 DNA reads TGTGCTAGTGGTTTGCTAGGCGGGAGGGCGTACAATGAGCAGTTCTTC.

The CDR3 nucleotides are TGTGCCAGCAGACTAGCCAAAAACATTCAGTACTTC. It translates to CASRLAKNIQYF. The chain has TRBV6-6 and TRBJ2-4; D gene unclear. V dropped 6 bases and J dropped 0 bases, with 3 bases sitting between them. Germline V lookup: CDR1 MNHNY, CDR2 SVGAGI (reference sequence). This CDR3 comprises 12 residues.

This clone has more than one count but fewer than ten. The V call is TRBV4-3, the J call TRBJ2-5, with 9 bases lining up with TRBD2. Germline values: CDR1 LGHNA, CDR2 YSLEER. V gave up 0 bases and J gave up 7 bases; unmatched junction bases: 9. This CDR3 has 16 amino acids. CDR3 region: CASSQEFVAGDVTQYF. CDR3 coding DNA: TGCGCCAGCAGCCAAGAGTTCGTAGCGGGAGACGTGACCCAGTACTTC.

This clone was found a few times. This chain links TRBV30 with TRBJ2-2; perhaps TRBD2 as D (6 bases). The V gene lost 0 bases and the J gene lost 5 bases, with 13 bases spanning the gap. This CDR3 spans 15 amino acids. Germline V gene sequence: CDR1 GTSNPN, CDR2 SVGIG (reference sequence). The CDR3 region has the DNA TGTGCCTGGAGTGTACTTGTTGGGGGGACCGGGGAGCTGTTTTTT. Its translation: CAWSVLVGGTGELFF.

This chain uses TRBV7-2 with TRBJ2-7; possibly TRBD1 for D (6 bases). Germline V gives CDR1 SGHTA, CDR2 FQGNSA. The V end lost 1 base, the J end lost 1 base, and 8 bases lay between the germline ends. This CDR3 has 14 amino acids. DNA of the CDR3: TGTGCCAGCAGCTTAGAAGGACAGTCCTACGAGCAGTACGTC. Translating gives CASSLEGQSYEQYV.

The chain combines TRBV7-2 with TRBJ2-2, with D unresolved. V lost 1 base to trimming and J lost 5 bases, with 14 bases between them. The CDR3 covers 16 residues. Germline assignment: CDR1 SGHTA and CDR2 FQGNSA. CDR3 residues: CASSLVGIGRTGELFF. CDR3 DNA sequence: TGTGCCAGCAGCTTAGTAGGGATCGGAAGAACCGGGGAGCTGTTTTTT.

The CDR3 DNA follows: TGCAGCGTTGAACTGGACAGGGGTGGTGGCTACACCTTC. Amino acids: CSVELDRGGGYTF. J is TRBJ1-2 and V is TRBV29-1, with 9 nucleotides matching TRBD1. This CDR3 contains 13 residues. Germline CDR1 reads SQVTM; CDR2 reads ANQGSEA. The V and J ends lost 2 bases and 7 bases, in that order; junction bases with no gene match: 5. Full variable domain (outside the CDR3, taken from reference TRBV29-1 and TRBJ1-2): SAVISQKPSRDICQRGTSLTIQCQVDSQVTMMFWYRQQPGQSLTLIATANQGSEATYESGFVIDKFPISRPNLTFSTLTVSNMSPEDSSIYLCSVELDRGGGYTFGSGTRLTVV.

J is TRBJ2-5 and V is TRBV11-3; D gene uncertain. Germline V lookup: CDR1 SGHNT, CDR2 YENEEA. V lost 8 bases, J lost 5 bases, and 12 bases lay in between. CDR3 size: 12 residues. The CDR3 sequence: CASSQDGETQYF. For the CDR3, the DNA is TGTGCCAGCTCCCAGGACGGGGAGACCCAGTACTTC.

This clone occurred a few times. The chain links TRBV7-2 to TRBJ2-7; TRBD1 matches at 9 bases. Trimming removed 2 bases from V and 0 bases from J; junction bases left unmatched: 14. Germline loops: CDR1 SGHTA, CDR2 FQGNSA. CDR3 size: 19 residues. CDR3 nucleotide sequence: TGTGCCAGCAGCTTAAGAAGTGGGACAGGGAGGTCCCGCTCCTACGAGCAGTACTTC. Translating it yields CASSLRSGTGRSRSYEQYF. Full variable domain (rest looked up from reference TRBV7-2 and TRBJ2-7): GAGVSQSPSNKVTEKGKDVELRCDPISGHTALYWYRQSLGQGLEFLIYFQGNSAPDKSGLPSDRFSAERTGGSVSTLTIQRTQQEDSAVYLCASSLRSGTGRSRSYEQYFGPGTRLTVT.

This clone was seen a handful of times. This chain connects TRBV7-2 to TRBJ1-2, with D possibly TRBD1 on 5 matching bases. CDR1 and CDR2 (germline): SGHTA, FQGNSA. The CDR3 sequence is 15 residues long. Trimming cost V 3 bases and J 9 bases, with 20 bases left between them. CDR3 sequence: CASSFNPDGRGSYTF. The CDR3 nucleotides read TGTGCCAGCAGCTTCAATCCTGACGGTCGGGGGAGCTACACCTTC.